This T cell receptor (beta chain) was sequenced in a study of T cells in localized non-small cell lung cancer. Data came from immunoSEQ multiplex PCR; TCRdb stores just in-frame clones and leaves some out. This table has over 1,000 clones, about 39% appearing once. To note about this clone: Its antigen is unidentified.

Trimming cost V 10 bases and J 2 bases, with 11 bases left between them. This CDR3 region has 13 residues. The germline gives CDR1 LNHDA, CDR2 SQIVND (reference sequence). Study results and caveats: Investigators sequenced only a single tumor region, leaving heterogeneity possible. In uninvolved adjacent lung, T cell clonality reached its highest value, exceeding tumor.

Sequenced material: lung tumor tissue, taken before any cancer treatment. This sequence was found in a woman aged 35 to 70 with stage I lung adenocarcinoma. This chain connects TRBV19 to TRBJ2-2; tentative D call: TRBD1 (5 bases). In DNA form, the CDR3 reads TGTGCCACCGCGGACACAAACACCGGGGAGCTGTTTTTT. Encoded protein: CATADTNTGELFF.